The clone carrying this T cell receptor beta chain was found once. CDR1 is SGHRS and CDR2 is YFSETQ in the germline V gene. CDR3 length: 15 residues. The V segment lost 5 bases and the J segment 2 bases; nucleotides outside the gene matches: 8. The entry originates in a study of blood T cell repertoires in COVID-19. The data were produced by immunoSEQ multiplex PCR, yet TCRdb's version contains in-frame clones alone and is incomplete. The sample consists of roughly 380,000 clones, roughly nine tenths of them appearing once. Sample: PBMCs or T cells enriched from blood (not recorded which). The sequence was obtained from a woman in her thirties who had recovered from COVID-19. The chain combines TRBV5-1 with TRBJ2-3, with 7 positions matching TRBD1. CDR3 in DNA: TGCGCCAGCAGATCAGGGGGAACTTCCACAGATACGCAGTATTTT. Its translation is CASRSGGTSTDTQYF. Complete variable domain (other parts from reference TRBV5-1 and TRBJ2-3): KAGVTQTPRYLIKTRGQQVTLSCSPISGHRSVSWYQQTPGQGLQFLFEYFSETQRNKGNFPGRFSGRQFSNSRSEMNVSTLELGDSALYLCASRSGGTSTDTQYFGPGTRLTVL.